A single sample is the source of the 8 T cell receptor beta chains below, sequenced in a study of blood T cell repertoires in COVID-19. Clones were sequenced by immunoSEQ multiplex PCR, and TCRdb holds only the in-frame ones, with some missing. Here the sample spans under 150,000 clones, roughly 84% being singletons. The specimen was PBMCs or T cells enriched from blood (not recorded which). These receptors all come from a woman between 45 and 65 years old who had been exposed to COVID-19.

The chain carries TRBV5-1 and TRBJ1-4; 8 bases line up with TRBD1. CDR3 length: 13 amino acids. J gave up 10 bases and V 0 bases, and 2 bases lay outside the gene matches. Looked up from germline, CDR1 is SGHRS and CDR2 is YFSETQ. This CDR3 reads CASSLDRGAKLFF. For the CDR3, the DNA is TGCGCCAGCAGCTTGGACAGGGGGGCAAAACTGTTTTTT.

The rearrangement uses TRBV11-2 and TRBJ1-1; 7 bases are shared with TRBD1. V trimming: 2 bases; J trimming: 1 base; junction bases outside the gene matches: 4. Germline V lookup: CDR1 SGHAT, CDR2 FQNNGV. The CDR3 has 15 residues. CDR3 coding DNA: TGTGCCAGCAGCTTATATAACAGGGGGAACACTGAAGCTTTCTTT. Protein: CASSLYNRGNTEAFF.

V and J are TRBV7-2 and TRBJ2-1; maybe TRBD2 (7 bases). CDR1 is SGHTA and CDR2 is FQGNSA in the germline V gene. The CDR3 contains 17 residues. V lost 2 bases, J lost 3 bases, and 17 bases lay in between. CDR3 loop: CASSLTGGGTFYNEQFF. The CDR3 DNA sequence: TGTGCCAGCAGCTTAACGGGGGGCGGGACCTTCTACAATGAGCAGTTCTTC. Based on the CDR3 plus reference TRBV7-2 and TRBJ2-1, the full variable domain is GAGVSQSPSNKVTEKGKDVELRCDPISGHTALYWYRQSLGQGLEFLIYFQGNSAPDKSGLPSDRFSAERTGGSVSTLTIQRTQQEDSAVYLCASSLTGGGTFYNEQFFGPGTRLTVL.

The chain recombines TRBV5-5 with TRBJ1-3; D is undetermined. V was trimmed by 0 bases and J by 2 bases, leaving 9 bases between them. Germline CDR1 and CDR2: SGHKS and YYEKEE (reference sequence). CDR3 size: 15 residues. The CDR3 here is CASSLGESAGNTIYF. The CDR3, as DNA: TGTGCCAGCAGCTTGGGGGAGAGTGCTGGAAACACCATATATTTT. The full variable domain, with the rest looked up from reference TRBV5-5 and TRBJ1-3, is DAGVTQSPTHLIKTRGQQVTLRCSPISGHKSVSWYQQVLGQGPQFIFQYYEKEERGRGNFPDRFSARQFPNYSSELNVNALLLGDSALYLCASSLGESAGNTIYFGEGSWLTVV.

CDR3 DNA: TGTGCCAGCAAGGGGCCCGCGGAAGACGAGCAGTACTTC. Protein sequence: CASKGPAEDEQYF. This sequence joins TRBV2 and TRBJ2-7; maybe TRBD1 (5 bases). This CDR3 contains 13 residues. V lost 7 bases and J lost 5, with 15 bases in between. Looked up from germline, CDR1 is SNHLY and CDR2 is FYNNEI.

This clone was counted a single time. This chain's CDR3 is CASRLTGAGELFF. CDR3 DNA: TGTGCCAGCAGGCTGACAGGGGCCGGGGAGCTGTTTTTT. The chain is built from TRBV12-3 or TRBV12-4 and TRBJ2-2, with 8 bases that match TRBD1. V gave up 6 bases and J gave up 6 bases; unmatched junction bases: 3. The CDR3 has 13 residues.

V usage is TRBV19 and J usage is TRBJ1-6; TRBD1 matches at 10 bases. Germline CDR1 is LNHDA and CDR2 is SQIVND (reference sequence). The length of the CDR3 is 14 residues. V trimming: 5 bases; J trimming: 7 bases; junction bases outside the gene matches: 2. In DNA form, the CDR3 reads TGTGCCAGTAGTTGGACAGGGGGAAATTCACCCCTCCACTTT. Its translation: CASSWTGGNSPLHF.

The table lists this clone with many counts. The chain joins TRBV30 to TRBJ1-3; the match to TRBD1 covers 7 bases. The CDR3 covers 15 residues. Germline V gene data show CDR1 as GTSNPN and CDR2 as SVGIG (reference sequence). The trim removed 2 bases at V and 1 base at J, leaving 5 bases unmatched. For the CDR3, the DNA is TGTGCCTGGAGTCGGGACAGCGGATCTGGAAACACCATATATTTT. It translates to CAWSRDSGSGNTIYF.